A single sample is the source of the 18 T cell receptor beta chains below, sequenced in a study of cytomegalovirus exposure and HLA in healthy donors. Both 60 Vbeta primers and 13 Jbeta primers went into the PCR. Libraries were prepared by immunoSEQ multiplex PCR; TCRdb keeps only in-frame clonotypes and omits some of them. The sample contains 100,000 to 150,000 clones, approximately 78% of which appear only once. Sample: PBMCs. These receptors all come from a middle-aged man in good health and CMV-seronegative.

J is TRBJ2-7 and V is TRBV10-1; the match to TRBD2 covers 9 bases. V was clipped by 0 bases and J by 2 bases; unmatched bases: 5. The CDR3 runs 16 residues. CDR1 WNHNN and CDR2 SYGVQD come from the germline V gene (reference sequence). In DNA form, the CDR3 reads TGCGCCAGCAGTGAGTCTCCGCGGGGGGGACCCTACGAGCAGTACTTC. Translated, it gives CASSESPRGGPYEQYF.

The gene calls are TRBV5-6 and TRBJ1-5, with D perhaps TRBD1 (6 bases). This CDR3 region has 14 residues. Germline V lookup: CDR1 SGHDT, CDR2 YYEEEE. The V and J ends lost 5 bases and 3 bases respectively, with 12 bases between them. In DNA, the CDR3 is TGTGCCAGCAGTTCGAGGGGGTTCAATCAGCCCCAGCATTTT. This sequence encodes CASSSRGFNQPQHF.

This clone appeared once. The genes are TRBV19 and TRBJ2-4; TRBD1 agrees at 11 bases. CDR3 length: 16 residues. J was trimmed by 3 bases and V by 1 base; bases with no gene match: 2. The germline CDR1 and CDR2 sequences are LNHDA and SQIVND (reference sequence). CDR3 coding DNA: TGTGCCAGTAGTATAGGGACAGGGGGCTTCAAAAACATTCAGTACTTC. Its protein is CASSIGTGGFKNIQYF.

The chain combines TRBV7-9 with TRBJ2-1; 9 nucleotides align to TRBD2. The germline V gene encodes CDR1 SEHNR and CDR2 FQNEAQ (reference sequence). CDR3 length equals 15 residues. V trimming: 5 bases; J trimming: 8 bases; junction bases outside the gene matches: 10. CDR3 in DNA: TGTGCCAGCAGCCCACCCGGGACTAGCCTCTATGAGCAGTTCTTC. The encoded protein is CASSPPGTSLYEQFF.

This clone was recorded a few times. The J gene is TRBJ2-7, the V gene TRBV7-6, with 9 positions matching TRBD1. Germline trimming cut 5 bases from V and 6 bases from J; bases unmatched to any gene: 8. CDR1 and CDR2 (germline): SGHVS, FNYEAQ. This CDR3 spans 14 amino acids. The DNA of the CDR3 is TGTGCCAGCAGCATATGGACAGGGGCAGGCGAGCAGTACTTC. Its protein product is CASSIWTGAGEQYF. The whole variable domain, filled in from reference TRBV7-6 and TRBJ2-7, reads GAGVSQSPRYKVTKRGQDVALRCDPISGHVSLYWYRQALGQGPEFLTYFNYEAQQDKSGLPNDRFSAERPEGSISTLTIQRTEQRDSAMYRCASSIWTGAGEQYFGPGTRLTVT.

The rearrangement links TRBV6-6 to TRBJ2-5, with no clear D. This CDR3 has 14 residues. V shed 1 base and J shed 1 base, with 7 bases lying between them. Germline assignment: CDR1 MNHNY and CDR2 SVGAGI (reference sequence). The chain's CDR3 is CASSYLTGQETQYF. The DNA for the CDR3 is TGTGCCAGCAGTTACTTGACTGGCCAAGAGACCCAGTACTTC.

CDR3 amino acids: CASQGQGRNTGELFF. Here the CDR3 DNA reads TGTGCCAGCCAAGGACAGGGGCGAAACACCGGGGAGCTGTTTTTT. The chain recombines TRBV27 with TRBJ2-2, with TRBD1 matching 9 bases. Germline CDR1 MNHEY, CDR2 SMNVEV (reference sequence). With V trimmed by 8 bases and J by 2 bases, 6 bases remained unmatched. The CDR3 runs to 15 residues.

This chain connects TRBV6-1 to TRBJ1-6; the match to TRBD1 covers 8 bases. The CDR3 loop spans 14 amino acids. V lost 5 bases, J lost 9 bases, and 6 bases stayed unmatched. Germline V gene data show CDR1 as MNHNS and CDR2 as SASEGT. The CDR3 here is CASSRDRIASPLHF. In DNA, the CDR3 is TGTGCCAGCAGTAGGGACAGGATTGCTTCACCCCTCCACTTT.

This rearrangement joins TRBV27 to TRBJ2-3; 8 bases are a match to TRBD1. V lost 4 bases and J lost 4; bases outside the gene matches: 10. The CDR3 has 16 residues. The germline V gene has CDR1 MNHEY and CDR2 SMNVEV (reference sequence). CDR3 sequence (DNA): TGTGCCAGCAGTTCCCTGGACAGGGTGAGGTCAGATACGCAGTATTTT. Translating gives CASSSLDRVRSDTQYF.

The genes are TRBV9 and TRBJ2-1, with D possibly TRBD2 on 5 matching bases. V was pared by 0 bases and J by 3 bases, with 10 bases between. The CDR3 loop spans 15 amino acids. Germline CDR1 reads SGDLS; CDR2 reads YYNGEE. CDR3 residues: CASSVEAGIYNEQFF. As DNA, the CDR3 is TGTGCCAGCAGCGTAGAGGCGGGCATCTACAATGAGCAGTTCTTC.

The chain couples TRBV21-1 to TRBJ1-1; the table names TRBD1, a call not compared with the DNA. TRBV21-1 is a pseudogene. There are 17 residues in the CDR3. Written as DNA, the CDR3 is TGTGCCAGCAGCAAAGAAGACCCGGGACAGGGAGAGTCTGAAGCTTTCTTT. This translates into CASSKEDPGQGESEAFF.

This CDR3 is CASSPSEDYGYTF. CDR3 nucleotide sequence: TGTGCCAGCAGCCCCTCGGAGGACTATGGCTACACCTTC. The V and J genes are TRBV5-8 and TRBJ1-2, with unresolved D. The V end lost 4 bases, the J end lost 3 bases, and 10 bases lay between the germline ends. CDR3 length: 13 amino acids. The germline CDR1 and CDR2 sequences are SGHTS and YDEGEE. Complete variable domain (other parts from reference TRBV5-8 and TRBJ1-2): EAGVTQSPTHLIKTRGQQATLRCSPISGHTSVYWYQQALGLGLQFLLWYDEGEERNRGNFPPRFSGRQFPNYSSELNVNALELEDSALYLCASSPSEDYGYTFGSGTRLTVV.

The rearrangement uses TRBV5-1 and TRBJ2-3; 13 nucleotides align to TRBD2. The V segment lost 4 bases and the J segment 3 bases; nucleotides outside the gene matches: 5. CDR3 size: 16 residues. Germline V gives CDR1 SGHRS, CDR2 YFSETQ. CDR3 coding DNA: TGCGCCAGCAGCCTCCGGGGACTAGCGGGGACAGATACGCAGTATTTT. Translating it yields CASSLRGLAGTDTQYF.

The V gene is TRBV18, the J gene TRBJ2-7; a weak D match, TRBD1 (6 bases). The V gene's germline CDR1 is KGHSH and CDR2 LQKENI. The CDR3 length is 16 residues. Trimming left V 2 bases short and J 4 bases short, with 18 bases between. CDR3 loop: CASSPAQGLTEYEQYF. The CDR3 DNA follows: TGTGCCAGCTCACCAGCCCAGGGGCTAACGGAATACGAGCAGTACTTC.

This clone was seen a single time. The CDR3 DNA reads as TGCAGTGCTCGAGGCGGGTCTGAAGCTTTCTTT. Translation gives CSARGGSEAFF. The chain has TRBV20-1 and TRBJ1-1; the D is unclear. Per the germline V gene, CDR1 is DFQATT and CDR2 is SNEGSKA (reference sequence). This CDR3 spans 11 amino acids. V gave up 5 bases and J gave up 6 bases, with 10 bases separating them.

J is TRBJ1-6 and V is TRBV27, with 7 bases aligning to TRBD1. CDR3 length: 15 amino acids. Germline CDR1 and CDR2: MNHEY and SMNVEV (reference sequence). The V and J ends lost 1 base and 9 bases, in that order; junction bases with no gene match: 6. The CDR3 DNA sequence: TGTGCCAGCAGTTTATTCAGTTCAGGGGGTTCACCCCTCCACTTT. Its protein is CASSLFSSGGSPLHF.

The gene calls are TRBV10-3 and TRBJ2-3; the D gene is possibly TRBD1 (6 bases). Germline loops: CDR1 ENHRY, CDR2 SYGVKD. CDR3 length equals 17 residues. Trimming took 3 bases from V and 3 from J, leaving 19 bases between them. The CDR3 sequence: CAISDPITAGETDTQYF. The CDR3 DNA reads as TGTGCCATCAGTGACCCCATTACAGCAGGGGAAACAGATACGCAGTATTTT.

DNA for the CDR3: TGTGCCAGCAGAATGGCGACGGGGGACACCGGGGAGCTGTTTTTT. Encoded protein: CASRMATGDTGELFF. The chain employs TRBV6-5 and TRBJ2-2; possible D gene TRBD2, 6 bases. The CDR3 consists of 15 residues. CDR1 is MNHEY and CDR2 is SVGAGI in the germline V gene. With 6 bases removed from V and 3 bases from J, the gap between germline ends came to 14 bases.